Presented here are 28 T cell receptor beta chains from one specimen sequenced in a study of cytotoxic CD8 clonotypes in ibrutinib-treated CLL. Clones were read by immunoSEQ multiplex PCR, and TCRdb kept only the in-frame ones, dropping some. This repertoire shows about 160,000 clones, roughly four fifths found once; its top ten account for over 2%. The sample here was PBMCs, taken after 12 months of ibrutinib treatment. These receptor sequences come from a human donor with chronic lymphocytic leukemia.

The rearrangement links TRBV28 to TRBJ1-4; D is undetermined. CDR1 and CDR2 (germline): MDHEN, SYDVKM. Trimming pared 6 bases from V and 8 bases from J, leaving 16 bases between. The CDR3 runs 14 residues. As DNA, the CDR3 is TGTGCCAGCAGAGGAGACGGAAAGGCCGAAAAACTGTTTTTT. Translated: CASRGDGKAEKLFF.

The chain couples TRBV21-1 to TRBJ2-6; no DNA check was done on the table's D call, TRBD2. TRBV21-1 is tagged as a pseudogene. The CDR3 covers 20 residues. CDR3 sequence: CASTPRRLADTDSGANVLTF. The CDR3 coding sequence is TGTGCCAGCACCCCCCGAAGACTAGCGGACACCGACTCTGGGGCCAACGTCCTGACTTTC.

The chain links TRBV19 to TRBJ1-1, with a possible D match to TRBD1 (5 bases). Per germline, CDR1 LNHDA and CDR2 SQIVND (reference sequence). V was cut by 2 bases and J by 5 bases, with 15 bases left in between. The CDR3 spans 15 residues. The CDR3 spells CASSILWQGGTEAFF. The DNA of the CDR3 is TGTGCCAGTAGTATACTGTGGCAGGGAGGTACTGAAGCTTTCTTT.

The rearrangement links TRBV27 to TRBJ2-5; no definite D call. With 2 bases removed from V and 5 bases from J, the gap between germline ends came to 15 bases. The CDR3 runs 15 residues. The germline CDR1 and CDR2 sequences are MNHEY and SMNVEV (reference sequence). The CDR3 reads CASSLRSARVETQYF. CDR3 nucleotides: TGTGCCAGCAGTTTACGTTCTGCTCGAGTGGAGACCCAGTACTTC.

The chain recombines TRBV2 with TRBJ1-1; D is possibly TRBD1 (5 bases). In germline, CDR1 is SNHLY, CDR2 FYNNEI. The V end was cut by 8 bases, the J end by 0 bases, with 13 bases between. The CDR3 runs 14 residues. CDR3 in amino acids: CASSPQGLNTEAFF. Written as DNA, the CDR3 is TGTGCCAGCTCCCCTCAGGGACTGAACACTGAAGCTTTCTTT.

The V gene is TRBV29-1, the J gene TRBJ1-2, with 8 bases aligning to TRBD1. The CDR3 length is 14 residues. Germline values: CDR1 SQVTM, CDR2 ANQGSEA. J lost 1 base, V lost 4 bases, and 5 bases had no gene match. The DNA of the CDR3 is TGCAGCGTTGTCAGGGACAGGAATAACTATGGCTACACCTTC. It translates to CSVVRDRNNYGYTF.

This sequence joins TRBV28 and TRBJ2-1; D is possibly TRBD2 (5 bases). This CDR3 has 16 amino acids. CDR1 is MDHEN, CDR2 SYDVKM, per germline. The V gene lost 5 bases and the J gene lost 0 bases, with 14 bases spanning the gap. The CDR3 reads CASSSRGWSSYNEQFF. The CDR3, as DNA: TGTGCCAGCAGTAGCCGCGGGTGGAGCTCCTACAATGAGCAGTTCTTC. The whole variable domain, filled in from reference TRBV28 and TRBJ2-1, reads DVKVTQSSRYLVKRTGEKVFLECVQDMDHENMFWYRQDPGLGLRLIYFSYDVKMKEKGDIPEGYSVSREKKERFSLILESASTNQTSMYLCASSSRGWSSYNEQFFGPGTRLTVL.

This CDR3 is CASSVAQGKRDTEAFF. The CDR3 DNA reads TGTGCCAGCAGTGTCGCACAGGGGAAGAGGGACACTGAAGCTTTCTTT. This sequence joins TRBV27 and TRBJ1-1; 7 bases line up with TRBD1. V shed 5 bases, J shed 3 bases, and the junction held 12 bases outside the gene matches. CDR3 length equals 16 residues. Germline CDR1 and CDR2: MNHEY and SMNVEV (reference sequence).

This clone was found once. V usage is TRBV20-1 and J usage is TRBJ2-5; no definite D call. The CDR3 is 10 amino acids. CDR1 is DFQATT and CDR2 is SNEGSKA in the germline V gene (reference sequence). CDR3 in amino acids: CRTGWETQYF. The CDR3 DNA follows: TGCAGGACGGGTTGGGAGACCCAGTACTTC.

J is TRBJ1-2 and V is TRBV6-5; D is undetermined. Germline V gene data show CDR1 as MNHEY and CDR2 as SVGAGI. The CDR3 runs 14 residues. Trimming removed 4 bases at V and 7 bases at J, with 16 bases between. Here the CDR3 DNA reads TGTGCCAGCAGTTTAGTAAGAGTTGGTAGTGGCTACACCTTC. Its translation: CASSLVRVGSGYTF.

V gene TRBV10-3 combines with J gene TRBJ2-7; 7 nucleotides agree with TRBD1. The CDR3 is made up of 13 amino acids. Trimming at V came to 4 bases and at J to 4 bases, leaving 4 bases not matched to a gene. Germline-derived CDR1 and CDR2 are ENHRY and SYGVKD. The CDR3 here is CAISGGTEYEQYF. The CDR3 region has the DNA TGTGCCATCAGTGGGGGGACAGAGTACGAGCAGTACTTC.

The chain has TRBV5-4 and TRBJ2-2; D is uncertain. The germline V gene encodes CDR1 SGHNT and CDR2 YYREEE (reference sequence). Trimming shortened V by 4 bases and J by 7 bases, and 11 bases separated the two germline ends. This CDR3 contains 13 residues. The DNA for the CDR3 is TGTGCCAGCAGCATGGGCGGTGGCGGGGAGCTGTTTTTT. It yields the protein CASSMGGGGELFF.

V is TRBV10-3 and J is TRBJ2-1; 8 bases line up with TRBD2. Germline assignment: CDR1 ENHRY and CDR2 SYGVKD. With V trimmed by 2 bases and J by 7 bases, 7 bases remained unmatched. The CDR3 consists of 15 residues. In nucleotides, the CDR3 is TGTGCCATCAGTGAGAGGACTAGCAGTCCGAATGAGCAGTTCTTC. Protein sequence: CAISERTSSPNEQFF.

J is TRBJ2-1 and V is TRBV7-3; 9 bases map to TRBD2. This CDR3 spans 15 amino acids. Trimming took 5 bases from V and 1 from J; bases not matched to a gene: 3. Germline values: CDR1 SGHTA, CDR2 FQGTGA. The CDR3 DNA reads as TGTGCCAGCAGCCGAACTAGCGGGTCCTACAATGAGCAGTTCTTC. Its translation is CASSRTSGSYNEQFF.

The rearrangement links TRBV2 to TRBJ2-7; 10 bases agree with TRBD1. Germline V gives CDR1 SNHLY, CDR2 FYNNEI. This CDR3 is 12 amino acids long. V was clipped by 4 bases and J by 6 bases; unmatched bases: 0. Written as DNA, the CDR3 is TGTGCCAGCAGTGGGGACAGGGGCGAGCAGTACTTC. Protein sequence: CASSGDRGEQYF.

The chain is built from TRBV29-1 and TRBJ1-4; 7 bases map to TRBD1. V lost 1 base and J lost 3; bases outside the gene matches: 2. CDR1 and CDR2 (germline): SQVTM, ANQGSEA. CDR3 length: 14 residues. For the CDR3, the DNA is TGCAGCGTTGAAGTTGGGACAGCTAATGAAAAACTGTTTTTT. Protein product: CSVEVGTANEKLFF.

The gene calls are TRBV10-2 and TRBJ2-2; D is uncertain. CDR3 length: 13 amino acids. Per the germline V gene, CDR1 is WSHSY and CDR2 is SAAADI. The V and J ends lost 5 bases and 1 base respectively, with 5 bases between them. This CDR3 reads CASSLGNTGELFF. The DNA for the CDR3 is TGCGCCAGCAGTTTAGGGAACACCGGGGAGCTGTTTTTT.

This chain joins TRBV6-5 and TRBJ2-1; 7 positions agree with TRBD1. Germline lookup yields CDR1 MNHEY and CDR2 SVGAGI. The V and J ends lost 5 bases and 4 bases, in that order; junction bases with no gene match: 5. CDR3 length: 14 amino acids. The CDR3 DNA reads TGTGCCAGCAGTCCCTGGGACAGTTACAATGAGCAGTTCTTC. Its translation: CASSPWDSYNEQFF.

A word on this clone: A junction end diverges from the germline sequence, so it may reflect a read error. CDR3: CASSLSFYRDHRGAVF. The CDR3 DNA sequence: TGCGCCAGCAGCTTGTCCTTCTACAGGGACCACCGGGGAGCTGTTTTT. The chain has TRBV5-1 and TRBJ2-2; possibly TRBD1 for D (6 bases). Per the germline V gene, CDR1 is SGHRS and CDR2 is YFSETQ. CDR3 length equals 16 residues. The full variable domain, its missing parts supplied by reference TRBV5-1 and TRBJ2-2, is KAGVTQTPRYLIKTRGQQVTLSCSPISGHRSVSWYQQTPGQGLQFLFEYFSETQRNKGNFPGRFSGRQFSNSRSEMNVSTLELGDSALYLCASSLSFYRDHRGAVFGEGSRLTVL.

The chain couples TRBV2 to TRBJ2-7; 8 bases are a match to TRBD1. The germline V gene encodes CDR1 SNHLY and CDR2 FYNNEI. V shed 1 base and J 3 bases; nucleotides not matched to a gene: 11. The CDR3 contains 17 residues. The CDR3 DNA follows: TGTGCCAGCAGTGAAGGCTTGGGCAGGGGGCGGTACTACGAGCAGTACTTC. It translates to CASSEGLGRGRYYEQYF.

Notes on this clone: Additional DNA sequences in this sample encode the identical CDR3. V and J are TRBV5-1 and TRBJ1-1, with 10 bases lining up with TRBD1. CDR1 and CDR2 from the germline V gene are SGHRS and YFSETQ. The V segment lost 3 bases and the J segment 1 base; nucleotides outside the gene matches: 3. This CDR3 is 15 amino acids long. DNA for the CDR3: TGCGCCAGCAGCTCGAGGACAGGGGGGAACACTGAAGCTTTCTTT. It specifies CASSSRTGGNTEAFF.

This chain uses TRBV27 with TRBJ2-7, with 7 bases lining up with TRBD2. Germline trimming cut 2 bases from V and 9 bases from J; bases unmatched to any gene: 7. There are 13 residues in the CDR3. Germline-derived CDR1 and CDR2 are MNHEY and SMNVEV (reference sequence). The CDR3 bases are TGTGCCAGCAGTTTAGTGGGGGGGGTAAGGCAGTACTTC. Translated, it gives CASSLVGGVRQYF.

The rearrangement uses TRBV27 and TRBJ1-5; 7 bases line up with TRBD1. The CDR3 is 14 residues long. From germline, CDR1 is MNHEY and CDR2 SMNVEV (reference sequence). The V and J ends lost 5 bases and 3 bases, in that order; junction bases with no gene match: 4. The CDR3 sequence: CASSNRGFNQPQHF. The CDR3 DNA sequence: TGTGCCAGCAGTAACAGGGGATTCAATCAGCCCCAGCATTTT.

The chain employs TRBV30 and TRBJ2-2; D might be TRBD2 (5 bases). V lost 5 bases, J lost 7 bases, and 17 bases lay in between. CDR1 and CDR2 (germline): GTSNPN, SVGIG (reference sequence). The CDR3 contains 14 residues. The CDR3 coding sequence is TGTGCCTGGTTGAGGGCAGCCTCTAGCGGGGAGCTGTTTTTT. Its translation is CAWLRAASSGELFF.

The chain carries TRBV6-5 and TRBJ2-1, with 8 bases identical to TRBD2. In germline, CDR1 is MNHEY, CDR2 SVGAGI. J gave up 7 bases and V 6 bases, and 11 bases lay outside the gene matches. The CDR3 has 15 residues. CDR3 region: CASSRGTSEANEQFF. The CDR3 coding sequence is TGTGCCAGCAGCCGAGGGACTAGTGAGGCGAATGAGCAGTTCTTC.

The V call is TRBV6-5, the J call TRBJ2-4; 8 bases fit TRBD1. Germline V gives CDR1 MNHEY, CDR2 SVGAGI. V lost 0 bases, J lost 6 bases, and 7 bases stayed unmatched. The CDR3 runs 16 residues. In nucleotides, the CDR3 is TGTGCCAGCAGTTACTCATCGCAGGGGGCAAGAAACATTCAGTACTTC. Its protein product is CASSYSSQGARNIQYF.

This clone was recorded a few times. J is TRBJ2-7 and V is TRBV10-3; D might be TRBD1 (6 bases). From germline, CDR1 is ENHRY and CDR2 SYGVKD. Trimming stripped 3 bases from V and 10 bases from J, with 13 bases between. The CDR3 contains 12 residues. CDR3 coding DNA: TGTGCCATCAGTGATTCTGGACAGCCTCAGTACTTC. The encoded protein is CAISDSGQPQYF.

V and J are TRBV28 and TRBJ2-7, with a possible D match to TRBD1 (5 bases). The CDR3 is made up of 18 amino acids. Trimming pared 3 bases from V and 0 bases from J, leaving 21 bases between. Germline V gene sequence: CDR1 MDHEN, CDR2 SYDVKM. CDR3 amino acids: CASSFGRGWGSSSYEQYF. For the CDR3, the DNA is TGTGCCAGCAGTTTTGGTAGGGGCTGGGGTTCTAGCTCCTACGAGCAGTACTTC.